Listed below are T cell receptor beta chains from one sample, sequenced in a study of blood T cell repertoires in COVID-19. Sequencing used immunoSEQ multiplex PCR; TCRdb keeps in-frame clones, though not all of them. The table lists some 300,000 clones, more than 80% of them singletons. Sequenced: peripheral blood. These receptors were collected from a woman in her fifties or sixties with COVID-19, enrolled during active disease. Each CDR3 is given with its conserved first and last residue. A D gene is named only where the DNA matches it firmly. Clone size appears in some rows only: once, few, many, or a class for an expanded clone.

v_call	d_call	j_call	clone_size	cdr3_nt	cdr3_aa
TRBV4-1	NA	TRBJ2-7	NA	TGCGCCAGCAGCCAAGTTGACCCGGGAGCCTACTACGAGCAGTACTTC	CASSQVDPGAYYEQYF
TRBV19	NA	TRBJ2-7	NA	TGTGCCAGTAGGACAGATTTTCTTTCCTACGAGCAGTACTTC	CASRTDFLSYEQYF
TRBV19	NA	TRBJ1-5	NA	TGTGCCAGTAGTATAGTTTGGGGGGATTGGCCCCAGCATTTT	CASSIVWGDWPQHF
TRBV18	NA	TRBJ1-5	NA	TGTGCCAGCTCACTGGGCACAGGGATTGGTCAGCCCCAGCATTTT	CASSLGTGIGQPQHF
TRBV24-1	NA	TRBJ2-5	NA	TGTGCCACCACGGACAGCCAAGAGACCCAGTACTTC	CATTDSQETQYF
TRBV5-1	NA	TRBJ1-2	NA	TGCGCCAGCAGCTTGGCCGGGGGGGTCTATGGCTACACCTTC	CASSLAGGVYGYTF
TRBV11-3	NA	TRBJ2-3	NA	TGTGCCAGCAGGGCGGGGACAGATACGCAGTATTTT	CASRAGTDTQYF
TRBV30	NA	TRBJ1-4	NA	TGTGCCTGGAGAGAACAGGCCCCTGAAAAACTGTTTTTT	CAWREQAPEKLFF
TRBV6-1	NA	TRBJ1-2	NA	TGTGCCAGCAGTGAAGATGTTTCGACCGCGGCGGGCTATGGCTACACCTTC	CASSEDVSTAAGYGYTF
TRBV2	TRBD1	TRBJ2-3	NA	TGTGCCAGCAGGGGGACAGGGCGGGATACGCAGTATTTT	CASRGTGRDTQYF
TRBV21-1	NA	TRBJ2-3	NA	TGTGCCAGCAGCTCAACAGATACGCAGTATTTT	CASSSTDTQYF
TRBV27	TRBD1	TRBJ2-7	NA	TGTGCCATCATGACAGGGGGCCTCCCCTACGAGCAGTACTTC	CAIMTGGLPYEQYF
TRBV5-1	TRBD1	TRBJ1-4	NA	TGCGCCAGCAGCTTGAGACAGGGAAATGAAAAACTGTTTTTT	CASSLRQGNEKLFF
TRBV30	NA	TRBJ1-2	NA	TGTGCCTGGAGTGCTCGGAGGAGGGTCTATGGCTACACCTTC	CAWSARRRVYGYTF
TRBV24-1	NA	TRBJ1-5	NA	TGTGCCACCAGTATGGGCTACAATCAGCCCCAGCATTTT	CATSMGYNQPQHF
TRBV19	TRBD2	TRBJ2-5	NA	TGTGCCAGTAGTACGGGACTAGCGGGAGGCGGCCAGTACTTC	CASSTGLAGGGQYF
TRBV6-5	TRBD2	TRBJ2-7	NA	TGTGCCACAGCGACTAGCGGGAACTACGAGCAGTACTTC	CATATSGNYEQYF
TRBV6-5	TRBD1	TRBJ1-2	NA	TGTGCCAGCAGTTATCGGGACAGGGGGTATGGCTACACCTTC	CASSYRDRGYGYTF
TRBV3-1/TRBV3-2	NA	TRBJ2-3	once	TGTGCCAGCAGTTCAGAGCGGGCCTTAAGCACAGATACGCAGTATTTT	CASSSERALSTDTQYF
TRBV19	TRBD1	TRBJ1-2	NA	TGTGCCGCAGGAGAGGGGGCGGGCTACACCTTC	CAAGEGAGYTF
TRBV5-1	NA	TRBJ1-1	NA	TGCGCCAGCACCCCGAGAGAGAGGAACACTGAAGCTTTCTTT	CASTPRERNTEAFF
TRBV6-4	TRBD1	TRBJ1-1	NA	TGTGCCAGCAGGACAGGGATGGGGAGCACTGAAGCTTTCTTT	CASRTGMGSTEAFF
TRBV11-3	NA	TRBJ2-2	once	TGTGCCAGCAGCTTAGGGCCGGGAGCTCCAAACACCGGGGAGCTGTTTTTT	CASSLGPGAPNTGELFF
TRBV6-5	TRBD1	TRBJ1-2	NA	TGTGCCAGCAGGCGCCGGACAGGGAACTATGGCTACACCTTC	CASRRRTGNYGYTF
TRBV12-5	TRBD1	TRBJ1-5	NA	TGTGCTAGTGGTCCGGGGACAGGGAAAGGCAATCAGCCCCAGCATTTT	CASGPGTGKGNQPQHF
TRBV13	TRBD2	TRBJ2-7	NA	TGTGCCAGCACCCTAGCGGGAGGCTACGAGCAGTACTTC	CASTLAGGYEQYF
TRBV7-8	NA	TRBJ1-3	NA	TGTGCCAGCAGCTTAGGGTTTACGGGGTTAGGAAACACCATATATTTT	CASSLGFTGLGNTIYF
TRBV10-3	NA	TRBJ2-7	NA	TGTGCCATCAGTTCTAGGGGGACGGACGAGCAGTACTTC	CAISSRGTDEQYF
TRBV25-1	TRBD1	TRBJ2-7	NA	TGTGCCAGCAGACCGGGACAGGGGCTCCAATTTGGCTACGAGCAGTACTTC	CASRPGQGLQFGYEQYF
TRBV5-1	TRBD1	TRBJ1-1	many	TGCGCCAGCAGCTCCGGACAGGCGCGGTTTTGGAACACTGAAGCTTTCTTT	CASSSGQARFWNTEAFF
TRBV5-4	TRBD1	TRBJ1-6	NA	TGTGCCAGCAGCAGCGGACAGGATTATAATTCACCCCTCCACTTT	CASSSGQDYNSPLHF
TRBV6-4	TRBD1	TRBJ2-3	NA	TGTGCCAGCAGTGCCGGGACAGGGGGCGACCCAGATACGCAGTATTTT	CASSAGTGGDPDTQYF
TRBV6-5	TRBD1	TRBJ1-2	NA	TGTGCCAGCAGTTACACCGGGACAGGGGCTTTCGGCTACACCTTC	CASSYTGTGAFGYTF
TRBV29-1	NA	TRBJ1-1	NA	TGCAGCGGCTTGGTAAGAGCAGGGCGGTCGGCTTTCTTT	CSGLVRAGRSAFF
TRBV9	NA	TRBJ1-2	NA	TGTGCCAGCAGCGCACATTCCGCCGGGGGCTACACCTTC	CASSAHSAGGYTF
TRBV3-1/TRBV3-2	NA	TRBJ2-6	NA	TGTGCCAGCAGCCAGCTGGACAAATACTCTGGGGCCAACGTCCTGACTTTC	CASSQLDKYSGANVLTF
TRBV6-5	NA	TRBJ2-7	NA	TGTGCCAGCAGCCGTTTACAGGGAGTCGGCTACGAGCAGTACTTC	CASSRLQGVGYEQYF
TRBV3-1/TRBV3-2	TRBD1	TRBJ1-1	NA	TGTGCCAGCAGCCGGAGGGGGCGAGATGAAGCTTTCTTT	CASSRRGRDEAFF
TRBV4-2	NA	TRBJ2-6	NA	TGTGCCAGCAGCCAAGCTCTGGGGGGCTCTGGGGCCAACGTCCTGACTTTC	CASSQALGGSGANVLTF
TRBV2	NA	TRBJ1-2	NA	TGTGCCAGCAGCCTCGTTTATGGCTACACCTTC	CASSLVYGYTF
TRBV27	NA	TRBJ1-1	NA	TGTGCCAGCCGCCTAACAGACATGAACACTGAAGCTTTCTTT	CASRLTDMNTEAFF
TRBV23-1	NA	TRBJ2-1	NA	TGCGCCAGCAGTCAAGAGCCTCGACAGGTCCAGTACAATGAGCAGTTCTTC	CASSQEPRQVQYNEQFF
TRBV4-2	TRBD2	TRBJ2-3	NA	TGTGCCAGCAGCCAGAACCGAGCGGGAGACTCGATATTAAACACAGATACGCAGTATTTT	CASSQNRAGDSILNTDTQYF
TRBV15	NA	TRBJ1-2	NA	TGTGCCACCAGCAGAGGGGCAGAGTCCTATGGCTACACCTTC	CATSRGAESYGYTF
TRBV6-5	TRBD1	TRBJ2-2	NA	TGTGCCAGCACCCTACAGGGGGCGATGATCGGGGAGCTGTTTTTT	CASTLQGAMIGELFF
TRBV19	NA	TRBJ1-5	NA	TGTGCCAGTGCCCTCAGAGGATACCTAAATCAGCCCCAGCATTTT	CASALRGYLNQPQHF
TRBV5-1	NA	TRBJ1-2	NA	TGCGCCAGCAGCTTGGTGGAGGACTATGGCTACACCTTC	CASSLVEDYGYTF
TRBV19	TRBD2	TRBJ2-3	few	TGTGCCAGCGGGTCTAGCGGGAGGACAGATACGCAGTATTTT	CASGSSGRTDTQYF
TRBV6-2/TRBV6-3	NA	TRBJ2-7	NA	TGTGCCAGCAGTTATTCGGGACTTATATCCTACGAGCAGTACTTC	CASSYSGLISYEQYF
TRBV11-3	NA	TRBJ2-7	NA	TGTGCCAGCAGCTTAGATGGACGGACAGTCTACGAGCAGTACTTC	CASSLDGRTVYEQYF
TRBV25-1	NA	TRBJ2-6	NA	TGTGCCAGCAGGTCAGGGCTCTCTGGGGCCAACGTCCTGACTTTC	CASRSGLSGANVLTF
TRBV25-1	NA	TRBJ1-1	NA	TGTGCCAGCAGGCAGACAGGAGGTAGCACTGAAGCTTTCTTT	CASRQTGGSTEAFF
TRBV5-1	TRBD1	TRBJ1-2	NA	TGCGCCAGCAGTCAAGGGGGCCCAAACTATGGCTACACCTTC	CASSQGGPNYGYTF
TRBV10-2	TRBD2	TRBJ2-5	NA	TGCGCCAGCAGTGAGGTGGGGGAGGGAGAGACCCAGTACTTC	CASSEVGEGETQYF
TRBV5-1	NA	TRBJ2-3	NA	TGCGCCAGCAGCCACGAAGGGACACCCACAGATACGCAGTATTTT	CASSHEGTPTDTQYF
TRBV19	TRBD2	TRBJ2-2	NA	TGTGCCAGTAGTATTTTAGCGGGAGGGAGCACCGGGGAGCTGTTTTTT	CASSILAGGSTGELFF
TRBV30	NA	TRBJ2-1	NA	TGTGCCTGGAGTGTACTAACCGGGAATAGCGTCAACAATGAGCAGTTCTTC	CAWSVLTGNSVNNEQFF
TRBV6-2/TRBV6-3	NA	TRBJ2-1	NA	TGTGCCAGCAGCCATCTAGCCGCGAGCTCCTACAATGAGCAGTTCTTC	CASSHLAASSYNEQFF